This T cell receptor beta chain stems from a study of radiation and T cells in renal cell carcinoma. The repertoire was sequenced with immunoSEQ multiplex PCR; TCRdb's copy has only in-frame clones and lacks some. The repertoire holds 120,000 or so clones, with about 81% as singletons. Sample time point: blood 2 weeks post-SBRT. The treatment denotes: 15 Gy SBRT to primary tumor, nephrectomy 4 weeks later. Serial blood draws occurred at baseline and 2 and 4 weeks post-SBRT. Germline loops: CDR1 GTSNPN, CDR2 SVGIG (reference sequence). Trimming cost V 0 bases and J 0 bases, with 18 bases left between them. The CDR3 is 17 residues long.

This clonotype was obtained from a man aged 45-60 years with renal cell carcinoma. The starting material was blood, obtained from a patient whose treatment included radiotherapy and nephrectomy. J is TRBJ2-7 and V is TRBV30; D might be TRBD1 (6 bases). CDR3 residues: CAWSVPGALKSSYEQYF. The CDR3 region has the DNA TGTGCCTGGAGTGTACCAGGGGCCCTAAAGAGCTCCTACGAGCAGTACTTC.